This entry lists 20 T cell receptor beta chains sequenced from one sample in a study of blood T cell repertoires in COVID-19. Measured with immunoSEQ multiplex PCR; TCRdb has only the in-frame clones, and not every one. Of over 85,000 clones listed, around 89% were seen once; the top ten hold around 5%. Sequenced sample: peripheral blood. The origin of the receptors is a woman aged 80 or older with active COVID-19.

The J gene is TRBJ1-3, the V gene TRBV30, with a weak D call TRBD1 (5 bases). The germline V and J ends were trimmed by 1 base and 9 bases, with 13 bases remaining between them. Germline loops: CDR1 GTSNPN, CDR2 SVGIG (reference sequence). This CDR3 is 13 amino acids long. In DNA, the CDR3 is TGTGCCTGGAGTGGGGGCCCCGGCGGCACCATATATTTT. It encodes CAWSGGPGGTIYF.

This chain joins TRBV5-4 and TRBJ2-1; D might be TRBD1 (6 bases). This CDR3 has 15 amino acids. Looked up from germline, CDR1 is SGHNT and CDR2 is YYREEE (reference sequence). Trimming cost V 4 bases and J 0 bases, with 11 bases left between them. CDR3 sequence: CASSPQGSSYNEQFF. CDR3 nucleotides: TGTGCCAGCAGCCCCCAGGGGAGCTCCTACAATGAGCAGTTCTTC.

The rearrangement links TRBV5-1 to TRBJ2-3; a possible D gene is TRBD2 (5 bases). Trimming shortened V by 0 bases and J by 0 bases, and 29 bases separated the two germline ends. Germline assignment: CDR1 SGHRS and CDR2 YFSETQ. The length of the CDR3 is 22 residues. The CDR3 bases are TGCGCCAGCAGCTTGGATTTACGGGCCGGGAACCTCCTTCGAGCTAGCACAGATACGCAGTATTTT. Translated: CASSLDLRAGNLLRASTDTQYF.

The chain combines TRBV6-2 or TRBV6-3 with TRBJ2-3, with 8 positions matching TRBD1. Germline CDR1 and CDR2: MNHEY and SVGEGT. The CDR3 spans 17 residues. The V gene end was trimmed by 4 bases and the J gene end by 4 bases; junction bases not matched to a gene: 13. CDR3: CASSSQGALLSADTQYF. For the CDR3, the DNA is TGTGCCAGCAGTTCTCAGGGGGCTCTTCTCTCAGCAGATACGCAGTATTTT.

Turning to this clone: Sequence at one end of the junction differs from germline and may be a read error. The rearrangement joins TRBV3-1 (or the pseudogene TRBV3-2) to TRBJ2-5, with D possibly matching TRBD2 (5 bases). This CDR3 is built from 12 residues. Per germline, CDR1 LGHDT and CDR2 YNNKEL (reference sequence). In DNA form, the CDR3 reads TGTGCCAACAGCCAAGAGGGCAGGACCCAGTACTTC. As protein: CANSQEGRTQYF.

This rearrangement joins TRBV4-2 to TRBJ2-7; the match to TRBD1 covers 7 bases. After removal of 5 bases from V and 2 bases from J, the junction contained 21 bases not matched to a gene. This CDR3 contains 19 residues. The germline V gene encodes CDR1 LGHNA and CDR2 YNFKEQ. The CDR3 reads CASSERRGGASGAAYEQYF. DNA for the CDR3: TGTGCCAGCAGCGAACGGCGAGGGGGCGCGAGCGGAGCGGCCTACGAGCAGTACTTC.

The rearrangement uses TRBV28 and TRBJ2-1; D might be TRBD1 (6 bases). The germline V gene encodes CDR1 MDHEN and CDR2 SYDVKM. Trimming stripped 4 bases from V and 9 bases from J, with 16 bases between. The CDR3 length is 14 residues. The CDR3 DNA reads TGTGCCAGCAGTTATTCTAGCACCAGGGGTGAGCAGTTCTTC. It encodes CASSYSSTRGEQFF.

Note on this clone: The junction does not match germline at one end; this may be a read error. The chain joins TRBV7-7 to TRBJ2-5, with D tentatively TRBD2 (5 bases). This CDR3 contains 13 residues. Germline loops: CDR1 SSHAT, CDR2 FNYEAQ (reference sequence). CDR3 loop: CASSDGERETQYF. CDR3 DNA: TGTGCTAGCAGCGACGGGGAACGGGAGACCCAGTACTTC.

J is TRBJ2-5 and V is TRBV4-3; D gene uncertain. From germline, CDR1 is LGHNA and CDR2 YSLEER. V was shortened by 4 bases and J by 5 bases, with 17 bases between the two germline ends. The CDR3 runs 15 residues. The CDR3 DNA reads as TGCGCCAGCAGCCCCGCGGCGTATCTTGGCGAGACCCAGTACTTC. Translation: CASSPAAYLGETQYF.

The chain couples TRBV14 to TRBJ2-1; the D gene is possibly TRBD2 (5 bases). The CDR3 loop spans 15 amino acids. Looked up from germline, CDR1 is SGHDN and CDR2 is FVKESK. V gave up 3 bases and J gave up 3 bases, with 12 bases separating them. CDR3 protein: CASSQIPDFYNEQFF. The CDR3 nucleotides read TGTGCCAGCAGCCAGATTCCGGACTTCTACAATGAGCAGTTCTTC.

The CDR3 region is CASSLVSGRALYEQYF. For the CDR3, the DNA is TGTGCCAGCAGCTTAGTGAGCGGGAGGGCCCTATACGAGCAGTACTTC. This sequence joins TRBV7-8 and TRBJ2-7; 10 bases are a match to TRBD2. The CDR3 runs 16 residues. V lost 1 base to trimming and J lost 4 bases; unmatched junction nucleotides: 7. Germline loops: CDR1 SGHVS, CDR2 FQNEAQ.

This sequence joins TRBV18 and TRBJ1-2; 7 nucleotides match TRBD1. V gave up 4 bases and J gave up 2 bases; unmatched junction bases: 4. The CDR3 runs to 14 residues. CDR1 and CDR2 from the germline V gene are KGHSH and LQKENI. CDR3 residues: CASSRDRANYGYTF. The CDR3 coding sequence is TGTGCCAGCTCACGCGACAGGGCCAACTATGGCTACACCTTC.

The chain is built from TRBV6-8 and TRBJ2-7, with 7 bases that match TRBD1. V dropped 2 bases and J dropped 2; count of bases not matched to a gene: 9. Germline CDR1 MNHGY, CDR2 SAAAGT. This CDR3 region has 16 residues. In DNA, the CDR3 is TGTGCCAGCAGTTACGACCGCCGGACAGGCACCTACGAGCAGTACTTC. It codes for CASSYDRRTGTYEQYF.

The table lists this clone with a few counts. The CDR3 protein is CATSPQQRQPRPQAFF. The DNA for the CDR3 is TGTGCCACCAGCCCTCAGCAACGACAGCCACGGCCACAAGCTTTCTTT. The V and J genes are TRBV15 and TRBJ1-1; D may be TRBD1 (5 bases). V lost 5 bases, J lost 9 bases, and 25 bases lay in between. The CDR3 contains 16 residues. The germline V gene has CDR1 LNHNV and CDR2 YYDKDF (reference sequence).

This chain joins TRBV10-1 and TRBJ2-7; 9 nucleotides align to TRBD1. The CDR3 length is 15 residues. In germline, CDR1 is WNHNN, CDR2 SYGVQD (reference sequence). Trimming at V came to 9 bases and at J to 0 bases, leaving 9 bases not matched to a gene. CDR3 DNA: TGCGCCAGTATGCAACGGGACAGGGACTCCTACGAGCAGTACTTC. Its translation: CASMQRDRDSYEQYF.

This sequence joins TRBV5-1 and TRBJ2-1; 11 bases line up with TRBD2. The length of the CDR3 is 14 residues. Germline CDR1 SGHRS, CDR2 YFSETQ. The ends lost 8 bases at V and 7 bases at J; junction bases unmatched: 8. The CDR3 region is CASSIAGGINEQFF. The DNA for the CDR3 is TGCGCCAGTTCAATAGCGGGAGGGATAAATGAGCAGTTCTTC.

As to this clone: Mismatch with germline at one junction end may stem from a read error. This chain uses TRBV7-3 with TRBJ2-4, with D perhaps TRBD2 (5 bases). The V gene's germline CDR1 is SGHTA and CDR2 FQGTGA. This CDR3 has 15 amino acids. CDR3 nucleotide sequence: TGTGCCGGCAGCTCCGATGGGGAGACGGGAAACATTCAGTACTTC. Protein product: CAGSSDGETGNIQYF.

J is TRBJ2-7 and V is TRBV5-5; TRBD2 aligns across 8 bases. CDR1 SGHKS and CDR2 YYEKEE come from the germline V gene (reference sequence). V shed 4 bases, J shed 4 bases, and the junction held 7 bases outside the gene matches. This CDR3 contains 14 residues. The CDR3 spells CASSLLSGGYEQYF. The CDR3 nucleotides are TGTGCCAGCAGCCTCCTAAGCGGGGGATACGAGCAGTACTTC.

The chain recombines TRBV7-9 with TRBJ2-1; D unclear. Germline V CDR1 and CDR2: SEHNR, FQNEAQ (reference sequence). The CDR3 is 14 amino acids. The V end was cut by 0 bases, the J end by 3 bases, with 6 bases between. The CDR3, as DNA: TGTGCCAGCAGCTTAGCGGGCAACTACAATGAGCAGTTCTTC. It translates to CASSLAGNYNEQFF.

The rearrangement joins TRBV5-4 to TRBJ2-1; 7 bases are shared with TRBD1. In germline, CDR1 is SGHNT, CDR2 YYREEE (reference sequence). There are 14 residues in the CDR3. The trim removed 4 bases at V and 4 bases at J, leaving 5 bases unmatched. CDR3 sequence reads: CASSTHRGYNEQFF. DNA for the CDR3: TGTGCCAGCAGCACCCACAGGGGATACAATGAGCAGTTCTTC.